These 27 T cell receptor beta chains came from one sample sequenced in a study of T cells after yellow fever vaccination. TCRdb reprocessed the 5' RACE reads with MiXCR, giving one entry per CDR3 protein. The sample contains around 890 distinct CDR3 sequences, about 9.4% of which appear only once. The source material was CD8+ T cells binding an NS4B(214-222) dextramer, sorted from PBMCs, sampled around 45 days after the first yellow fever vaccination. The receptors were gathered from a man aged 18 to 30 who received the YFV17D yellow fever vaccine.

This rearrangement joins TRBV2 to TRBJ2-3, with 9 bases fitting TRBD2. Germline V gene data show CDR1 as SNHLY and CDR2 as FYNNEI. This CDR3 is built from 14 residues. The CDR3 region is CVAVSSGVTDTQYF. CDR3 DNA sequence: TGTGTCGCCGTCTCTAGCGGGGTCACAGATACGCAGTATTTT.

This clonotype is termed medium-sized (0.01 to 0.1%). This may be a read error: a much more frequent sequence differs by one nucleotide. V usage is TRBV4-3 and J usage is TRBJ1-2; a possible D gene is TRBD1 (6 bases). This CDR3 is built from 15 residues. Germline V gives CDR1 LGHNA, CDR2 YSLEER. Between the trimmed V and J ends, which lost 2 bases and 5 bases, there was a span of 15 bases. The CDR3 coding sequence is TGCGCCAGCAGCCAAACCGAAGGGGGTCCTTATGGCTACACCTTC. As protein: CASSQTEGGPYGYTF.

This clonotype came up a few times. This rearrangement joins TRBV9 to TRBJ2-7; 9 bases map to TRBD1. CDR3 size: 13 residues. Germline lookup yields CDR1 SGDLS and CDR2 YYNGEE. V trimming: 7 bases; J trimming: 1 base; junction bases outside the gene matches: 3. The CDR3 bases are TGTGCCAGCGCAGGGACAGGGTCCTACGAGCAGTACTTC. Translated, it gives CASAGTGSYEQYF.

This clonotype is termed medium-sized. The chain couples TRBV12-3 or TRBV12-4 to TRBJ2-7; 9 nucleotides agree with TRBD2. There are 15 residues in the CDR3. V lost 5 bases to trimming and J lost 2 bases; unmatched junction nucleotides: 7. CDR3 DNA sequence: TGTGCCAGCAGTCCCGCGGGAGGGGAGGCCTACGAGCAGTACTTC. Protein: CASSPAGGEAYEQYF.

This clonotype is large in the sample. The J gene is TRBJ2-7, the V gene TRBV15; D gene uncertain. This CDR3 is 13 amino acids long. Germline V gene lookup returns CDR1 LNHNV and CDR2 YYDKDF (reference sequence). The ends were cut back, 1 base at V and 1 base at J, with 5 bases in the middle. For the CDR3, the DNA is TGTGCCACCAGCAGAGGGATTTCCTACGAGCAGTACGTC. Protein: CATSRGISYEQYV.

This clonotype qualifies as medium-sized. The chain uses TRBV4-2 and TRBJ2-1; no reliable D call. The CDR3 loop spans 15 amino acids. The germline V gene has CDR1 LGHNA and CDR2 YNFKEQ. The V end lost 0 bases, the J end lost 3 bases, and 9 bases lay between the germline ends. The CDR3 loop is CASSQESTNYNEQFF. The CDR3 nucleotides read TGTGCCAGCAGCCAAGAGAGCACCAACTACAATGAGCAGTTCTTC.

This clonotype is judged medium-sized. CDR3 sequence reads: CASSLRGGYGYTF. The CDR3 coding sequence is TGTGCCAGCAGTCTGAGGGGAGGCTATGGCTACACCTTC. J is TRBJ1-2 and V is TRBV28, with D possibly matching TRBD1 (5 bases). The V end lost 5 bases, the J end lost 4 bases, and 11 bases lay between the germline ends. Germline CDR1 and CDR2: MDHEN and SYDVKM. This CDR3 has 13 amino acids.

This clonotype counts as medium-sized. The chain has TRBV4-2 and TRBJ2-7, with 7 bases identical to TRBD2. Germline-derived CDR1 and CDR2 are LGHNA and YNFKEQ. V shed 2 bases and J 2 bases; nucleotides not matched to a gene: 3. The CDR3 is made up of 14 amino acids. The CDR3 DNA follows: TGTGCCAGCAGCCAAACTAGCGTTGCCTACGAGCAGTACTTC. Translating it yields CASSQTSVAYEQYF.

This clonotype has ten or more counts. The chain combines TRBV12-3 or TRBV12-4 with TRBJ2-7; TRBD1 might be the D (5 bases). Trimming shortened V by 3 bases and J by 2 bases, and 8 bases separated the two germline ends. The CDR3 contains 13 residues. The CDR3 bases are TGTGCCAGCAGTTTTTGGACACCCTACGAGCAGTACTTC. Protein product: CASSFWTPYEQYF.

V usage is TRBV6-4 and J usage is TRBJ1-5, with no clear D. The CDR3 is made up of 12 amino acids. V lost 11 bases to trimming and J lost 3 bases, with 11 bases between them. Germline V lookup: CDR1 MRHNA, CDR2 SNTAGT. The CDR3 region has the DNA TGTGCCCTCTGCTATCCCAATCAGCCCCAGCATTTT. It codes for CALCYPNQPQHF.

CDR3 in amino acids: CASCPTGTGAYGYTF. The CDR3 nucleotides read TGTGCCTCCTGCCCGACCGGGACAGGCGCCTATGGCTACACCTTC. The chain has TRBV3-1 and TRBJ1-2; 8 positions match TRBD1. Germline CDR1 LGHDT, CDR2 YNNKEL (reference sequence). The CDR3 loop spans 15 amino acids. Trimming removed 11 bases from V and 4 bases from J; junction bases left unmatched: 15.

This clonotype is medium-sized. This chain connects TRBV9 to TRBJ2-3, with TRBD2 as a possible D gene (5 bases). The germline V gene has CDR1 SGDLS and CDR2 YYNGEE. The CDR3 is 15 amino acids. The V end lost 7 bases, the J end lost 3 bases, and 18 bases lay between the germline ends. CDR3 region: CASSSSGSATDTQYF. CDR3 coding DNA: TGTGCCAGCTCCTCCTCGGGTAGCGCGACAGATACGCAGTATTTT.

In this sample, this clonotype turned up many times. The junction departs from germline at one end; a sequencing error may be responsible. The chain links TRBV6-2 or TRBV6-3 to TRBJ2-7; maybe TRBD2 (5 bases). The length of the CDR3 is 13 residues. Germline-derived CDR1 and CDR2 are MNHEY and SVGEGT. The CDR3 here is CASSYSPAGESRF. The CDR3 bases are TGTGCCAGCAGTTACTCCCCGGCGGGTGAAAGTCGCTTC.

This clonotype is categorized as medium-sized. This chain uses TRBV6-2 or TRBV6-3 with TRBJ2-7; D remains unclear. Germline V gene sequence: CDR1 MNHEY, CDR2 SVGEGT. The CDR3 contains 14 residues. V lost 0 bases to trimming and J lost 2 bases, with 8 bases between them. The CDR3 is CASSYSTAAYEQYF. The CDR3 region has the DNA TGTGCCAGCAGTTACTCAACCGCCGCCTACGAGCAGTACTTC.

This clonotype ranks as medium-sized. The rearrangement links TRBV4-1 to TRBJ2-7; D possibly corresponds to TRBD2 (6 bases). This CDR3 is built from 13 residues. Trimming shortened V by 3 bases and J by 3 bases, and 9 bases separated the two germline ends. Germline CDR1 reads MGHRA; CDR2 reads YSYEKL. The CDR3 sequence is CASSQPGGYEQYF. The CDR3 nucleotides are TGCGCCAGCAGCCAGCCCGGGGGCTACGAGCAGTACTTC.

This chain joins TRBV7-3 and TRBJ2-3; TRBD2 matches 7 bases. There are 15 residues in the CDR3. Germline V gives CDR1 SGHTA, CDR2 FQGTGA. Losses at the gene ends were 10 bases for V and 6 bases for J; bases not matched to a gene: 16. The CDR3 loop is CATCAKISGADTQYF. CDR3 nucleotides: TGTGCCACCTGCGCGAAGATCAGCGGGGCGGATACGCAGTATTTT.

This clonotype is labeled as large. J is TRBJ2-7 and V is TRBV27; 8 positions agree with TRBD1. The V gene's germline CDR1 is MNHEY and CDR2 SMNVEV (reference sequence). J was trimmed by 2 bases and V by 4 bases; bases with no gene match: 1. CDR3 size: 13 residues. The DNA of the CDR3 is TGTGCCAGCAGTTCGACAGGGGCCTACGAGCAGTACTTC. It specifies CASSSTGAYEQYF.

In its sample, this clonotype ranks as large. This chain connects TRBV3-1 to TRBJ1-1; 7 positions match TRBD1. Losses at the gene ends were 4 bases for V and 4 bases for J; bases not matched to a gene: 3. The CDR3 contains 13 residues. The germline gives CDR1 LGHDT, CDR2 YNNKEL (reference sequence). The CDR3: CASSPQGGTEAFF. Here the CDR3 DNA reads TGTGCCAGCAGCCCGCAGGGGGGCACTGAAGCTTTCTTT.

The V and J genes are TRBV11-2 and TRBJ2-7; TRBD1 agrees at 8 bases. Trimming removed 0 bases from V and 2 bases from J; junction bases left unmatched: 6. This CDR3 is 16 amino acids long. Germline lookup yields CDR1 SGHAT and CDR2 FQNNGV. The CDR3 DNA reads TGTGCCAGCAGCTTAGATCTCACAGGGGGAGCCTACGAGCAGTACTTC. Translated, it gives CASSLDLTGGAYEQYF. The full variable domain, completed using reference TRBV11-2 and TRBJ2-7, is EAGVAQSPRYKIIEKRQSVAFWCNPISGHATLYWYQQILGQGPKLLIQFQNNGVVDDSQLPKDRFSAERLKGVDSTLKIQPAKLEDSAVYLCASSLDLTGGAYEQYFGPGTRLTVT.

The J gene is TRBJ2-1, the V gene TRBV9; either TRBD1 or TRBD2 may supply D (6 bases each). This CDR3 has 14 residues. Germline V gene sequence: CDR1 SGDLS, CDR2 YYNGEE. V was shortened by 7 bases and J by 3 bases, with 14 bases between the two germline ends. This CDR3 is CASVGGTNYNEQFF. In DNA form, the CDR3 reads TGTGCCAGCGTAGGCGGGACAAACTACAATGAGCAGTTCTTC.

V is TRBV6-5 and J is TRBJ2-3, with 8 bases matching TRBD1. Germline values: CDR1 MNHEY, CDR2 SVGAGI. Unmatched junction bases numbered 8, after V lost 0 bases and J lost 6 bases. The CDR3 is made up of 16 amino acids. The CDR3 protein is CASSYSEGRGRDTQYF. The CDR3 coding sequence is TGTGCCAGCAGTTACTCCGAGGGCAGGGGGCGGGATACGCAGTATTTT.

This clonotype counts as medium-sized. The chain's CDR3 is CAIGTSGGYEQFF. CDR3 DNA sequence: TGTGCCATCGGGACTAGCGGGGGCTATGAGCAGTTCTTC. This chain links TRBV6-5 with TRBJ2-1, with 14 bases identical to TRBD2. The CDR3 covers 13 residues. Germline CDR1 is MNHEY and CDR2 is SVGAGI. J gave up 8 bases and V 10 bases, and 4 bases lay outside the gene matches.

This clonotype qualifies as medium-sized. The V call is TRBV10-3, the J call TRBJ2-1; 9 nucleotides match TRBD2. This CDR3 region has 13 residues. Trimming removed 7 bases from V and 8 bases from J; junction bases left unmatched: 6. CDR1 and CDR2 from the germline V gene are ENHRY and SYGVKD. CDR3 nucleotides: TGTGCCATCACGGGCGGGGGGGCGTATGAGCAGTTCTTC. As protein: CAITGGGAYEQFF.

Comments on this clonotype: This may arise from a read error, as a much more abundant clone is one base away. The chain couples TRBV3-2 to TRBJ2-3; the DNA was not used to check the table's D call, TRBD2. TRBV3-2 is shown as a pseudogene. CDR3 length: 15 amino acids. CDR3 sequence reads: CATSAQTSGADTQYF. The CDR3 DNA is TGTGCCACCAGCGCGCAGACCAGCGGGGCGGATACGCAGTATTTT.

This clonotype rates as medium-sized. The chain employs TRBV27 and TRBJ1-5; D may be TRBD1 (5 bases). Trimming pared 6 bases from V and 4 bases from J, leaving 16 bases between. This CDR3 has 15 amino acids. Germline CDR1 is MNHEY and CDR2 is SMNVEV (reference sequence). For the CDR3, the DNA is TGTGCCAGCAGCCCGGGACGATTAGGAAATCAGCCCCAGCATTTT. Its translation: CASSPGRLGNQPQHF.

This clonotype is judged large (0.1 to 1%). J is TRBJ1-5 and V is TRBV6-6; D possibly corresponds to TRBD1 (6 bases). Per the germline V gene, CDR1 is MNHNY and CDR2 is SVGAGI (reference sequence). With 8 bases removed from V and 1 base from J, the gap between germline ends came to 12 bases. The CDR3 totals 14 residues. The CDR3 sequence is CASGSTGSNQPQHF. The CDR3 nucleotides are TGTGCCAGCGGCTCAACAGGGAGCAATCAGCCCCAGCATTTT.

Regarding this clonotype: At one end the junction does not follow the germline gene, possibly because of a read error. The V and J genes are TRBV7-4 and TRBJ2-3, with D perhaps given as TRBD1 or TRBD2 (7 bases each). Germline values: CDR1 SGHVT, CDR2 SQSDAQ. This CDR3 contains 15 residues. The CDR3 loop is CACRGKTSGADTQYF. The CDR3, as DNA: TGTGCCTGCAGGGGGAAGACCAGCGGGGCGGATACGCAGTATTTT.